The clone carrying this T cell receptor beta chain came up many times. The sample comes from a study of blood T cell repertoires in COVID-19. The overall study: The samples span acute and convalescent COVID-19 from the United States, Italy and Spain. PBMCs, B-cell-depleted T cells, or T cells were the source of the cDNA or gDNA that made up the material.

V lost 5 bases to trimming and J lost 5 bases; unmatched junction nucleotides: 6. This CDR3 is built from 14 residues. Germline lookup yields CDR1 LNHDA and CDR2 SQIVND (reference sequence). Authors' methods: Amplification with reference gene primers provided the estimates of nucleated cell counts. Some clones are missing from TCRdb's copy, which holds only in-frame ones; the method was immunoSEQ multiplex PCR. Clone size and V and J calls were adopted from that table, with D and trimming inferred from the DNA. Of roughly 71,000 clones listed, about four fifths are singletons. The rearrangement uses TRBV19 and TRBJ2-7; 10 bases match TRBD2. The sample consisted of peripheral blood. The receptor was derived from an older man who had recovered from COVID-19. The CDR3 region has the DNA TGTGCCAGTAGTCTAGCGGGAGTTATCGACGAGCAGTACTTC. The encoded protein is CASSLAGVIDEQYF. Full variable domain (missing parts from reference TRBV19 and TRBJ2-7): DGGITQSPKYLFRKEGQNVTLSCEQNLNHDAMYWYRQDPGQGLRLIYYSQIVNDFQKGDIAEGYSVSREKKESFPLTVTSAQKNPTAFYLCASSLAGVIDEQYFGPGTRLTVT.